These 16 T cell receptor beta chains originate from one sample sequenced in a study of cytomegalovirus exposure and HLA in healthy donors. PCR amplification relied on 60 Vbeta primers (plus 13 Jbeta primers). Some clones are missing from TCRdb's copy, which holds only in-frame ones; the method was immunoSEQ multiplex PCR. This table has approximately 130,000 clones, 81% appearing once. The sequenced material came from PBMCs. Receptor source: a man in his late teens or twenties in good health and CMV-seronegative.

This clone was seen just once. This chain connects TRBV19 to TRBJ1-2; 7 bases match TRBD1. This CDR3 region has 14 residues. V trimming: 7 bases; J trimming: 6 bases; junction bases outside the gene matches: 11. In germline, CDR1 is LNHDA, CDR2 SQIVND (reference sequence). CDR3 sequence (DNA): TGTGCCAGTACCAGACAGGGAAGAGGAGATGGCTACACCTTC. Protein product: CASTRQGRGDGYTF.

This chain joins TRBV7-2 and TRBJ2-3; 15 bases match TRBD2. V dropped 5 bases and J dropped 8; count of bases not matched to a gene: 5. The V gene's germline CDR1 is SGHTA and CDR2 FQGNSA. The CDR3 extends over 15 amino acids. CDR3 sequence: CASSQGLAGGPTQYF. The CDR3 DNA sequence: TGTGCCAGCAGCCAGGGACTAGCGGGGGGACCTACGCAGTATTTT.

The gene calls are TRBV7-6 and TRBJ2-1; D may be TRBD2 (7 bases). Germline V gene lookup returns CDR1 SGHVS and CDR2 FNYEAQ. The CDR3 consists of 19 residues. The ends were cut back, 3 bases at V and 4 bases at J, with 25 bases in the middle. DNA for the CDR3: TGTGCCAGCAGCTTTTTATCTAATATGGCGGGGGCACTATACAATGAGCAGTTCTTC. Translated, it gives CASSFLSNMAGALYNEQFF.

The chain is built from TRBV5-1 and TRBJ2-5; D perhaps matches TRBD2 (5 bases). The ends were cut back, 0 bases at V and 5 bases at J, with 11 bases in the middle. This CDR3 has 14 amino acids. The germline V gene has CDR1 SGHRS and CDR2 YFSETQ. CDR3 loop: CASSLGEGLETQYF. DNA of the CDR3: TGCGCCAGCAGCTTGGGAGAGGGTCTGGAGACCCAGTACTTC.

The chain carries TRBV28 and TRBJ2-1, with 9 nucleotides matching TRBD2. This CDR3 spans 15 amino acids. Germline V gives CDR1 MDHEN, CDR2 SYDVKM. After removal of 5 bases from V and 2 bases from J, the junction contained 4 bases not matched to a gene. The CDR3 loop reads CASSPQRGAYNEQFF. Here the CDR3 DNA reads TGTGCCAGCAGTCCACAGCGGGGGGCCTACAATGAGCAGTTCTTC.

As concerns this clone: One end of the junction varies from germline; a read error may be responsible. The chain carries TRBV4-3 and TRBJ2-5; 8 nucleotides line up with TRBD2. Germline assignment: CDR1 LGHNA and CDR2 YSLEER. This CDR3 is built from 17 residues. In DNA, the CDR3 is TGCGCCAGCAGCCAACTTGTTGCGGGGGGCCGTTTAGAGGCCCAGTACTTC. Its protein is CASSQLVAGGRLEAQYF.

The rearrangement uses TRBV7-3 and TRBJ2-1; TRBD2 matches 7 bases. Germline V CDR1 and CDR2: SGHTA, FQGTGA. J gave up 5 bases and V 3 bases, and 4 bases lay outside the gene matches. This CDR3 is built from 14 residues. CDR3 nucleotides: TGTGCCAGCAGCTTCGGCGGGGGTAACAATGAGCAGTTCTTC. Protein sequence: CASSFGGGNNEQFF.

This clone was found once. The CDR3 spells CASSPASEKLFF. The DNA of the CDR3 is TGTGCCAGCTCACCGGCTAGTGAAAAACTGTTTTTT. The chain has TRBV18 and TRBJ1-4; no definite D call. The germline V gene has CDR1 KGHSH and CDR2 LQKENI. The CDR3 consists of 12 residues. V shed 3 bases and J shed 7 bases, with 6 bases lying between them.

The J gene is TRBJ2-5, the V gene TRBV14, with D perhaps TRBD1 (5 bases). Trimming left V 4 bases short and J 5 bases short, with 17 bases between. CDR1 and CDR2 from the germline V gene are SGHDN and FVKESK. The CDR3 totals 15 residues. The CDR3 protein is CASSRSQEFRETQYF. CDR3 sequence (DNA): TGTGCCAGCAGCCGATCACAGGAATTCCGGGAGACCCAGTACTTC.

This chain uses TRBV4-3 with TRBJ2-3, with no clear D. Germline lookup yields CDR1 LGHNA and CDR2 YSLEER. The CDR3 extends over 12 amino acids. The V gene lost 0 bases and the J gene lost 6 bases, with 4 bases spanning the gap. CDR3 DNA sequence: TGCGCCAGCAGCCAAGATTCGGATACGCAGTATTTT. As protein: CASSQDSDTQYF.

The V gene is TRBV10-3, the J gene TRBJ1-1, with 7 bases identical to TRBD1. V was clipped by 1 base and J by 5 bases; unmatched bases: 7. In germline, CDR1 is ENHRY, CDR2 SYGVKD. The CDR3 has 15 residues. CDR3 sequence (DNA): TGTGCCATCAGTGAGTTCCAGGGGGTAAAAACTGAAGCTTTCTTT. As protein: CAISEFQGVKTEAFF.

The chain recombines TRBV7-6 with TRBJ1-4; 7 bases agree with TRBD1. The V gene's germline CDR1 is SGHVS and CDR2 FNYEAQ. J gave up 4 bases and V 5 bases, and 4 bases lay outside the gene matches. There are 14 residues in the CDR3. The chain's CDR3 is CASSRDRFNEKLFF. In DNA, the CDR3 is TGTGCCAGCAGCCGGGACAGATTTAATGAAAAACTGTTTTTT. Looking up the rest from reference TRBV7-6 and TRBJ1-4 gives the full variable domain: GAGVSQSPRYKVTKRGQDVALRCDPISGHVSLYWYRQALGQGPEFLTYFNYEAQQDKSGLPNDRFSAERPEGSISTLTIQRTEQRDSAMYRCASSRDRFNEKLFFGSGTQLSVL.

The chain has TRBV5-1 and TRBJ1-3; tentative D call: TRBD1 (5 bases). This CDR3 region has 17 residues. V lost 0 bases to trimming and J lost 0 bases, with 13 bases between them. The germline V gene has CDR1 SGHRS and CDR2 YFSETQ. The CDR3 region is CASSLAGGLISGNTIYF. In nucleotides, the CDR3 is TGCGCCAGCAGCTTGGCCGGGGGGTTAATCTCTGGAAACACCATATATTTT.

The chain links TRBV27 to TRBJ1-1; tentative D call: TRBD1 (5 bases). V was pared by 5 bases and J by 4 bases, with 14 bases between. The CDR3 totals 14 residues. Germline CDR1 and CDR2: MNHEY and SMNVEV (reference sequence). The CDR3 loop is CASSPRQSRTEAFF. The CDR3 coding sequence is TGTGCCAGCAGTCCAAGACAGTCCCGCACTGAAGCTTTCTTT.

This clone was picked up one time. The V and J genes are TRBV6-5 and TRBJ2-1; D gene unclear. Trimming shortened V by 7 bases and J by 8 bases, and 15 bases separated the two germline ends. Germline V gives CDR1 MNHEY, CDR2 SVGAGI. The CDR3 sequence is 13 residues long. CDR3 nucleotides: TGTGCCAGCATTTCAGGAAACAGCTATGAGCAGTTCTTC. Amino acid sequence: CASISGNSYEQFF.

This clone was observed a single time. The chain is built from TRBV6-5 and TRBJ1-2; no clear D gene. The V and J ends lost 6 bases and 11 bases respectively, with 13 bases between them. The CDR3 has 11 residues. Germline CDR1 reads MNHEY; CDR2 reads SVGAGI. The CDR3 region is CASREDWRYTF. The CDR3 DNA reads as TGTGCCAGCAGGGAGGACTGGAGGTACACCTTC.